This TCR beta chain was recorded in a study of PD-1 blockade in mismatch repair-deficient tumors. The overall study: Patients had approximately 11 mismatch repair-deficient cancer types and were previously treated and progressing. Overall study findings and caveats: Tumor-resident clones, often absent from pretreatment blood, expanded after pembrolizumab and then contracted.

Trimming removed 5 bases at V and 5 bases at J, with 9 bases between. This CDR3 contains 11 residues. CDR1 DFQATT and CDR2 SNEGSKA come from the germline V gene (reference sequence). Every patient had mismatch repair deficiency by PCR or immunohistochemistry. TCR sequencing covered a few patients who responded to pembrolizumab. Measured with immunoSEQ multiplex PCR; TCRdb has only the in-frame clones, and not every one. The data contain about 49,000 clones, approximately 80% of them singletons. About this clone itself: Antigen: not known.

The chain links TRBV20-1 to TRBJ2-5; no firm D call. Sequencing used PBMCs, obtained before pembrolizumab treatment. The TCR comes from an adult with mismatch repair-deficient cancer. The CDR3 DNA is TGCAGTGCTCCCATAGGGGAGACCCAGTACTTC. Its protein product is CSAPIGETQYF.